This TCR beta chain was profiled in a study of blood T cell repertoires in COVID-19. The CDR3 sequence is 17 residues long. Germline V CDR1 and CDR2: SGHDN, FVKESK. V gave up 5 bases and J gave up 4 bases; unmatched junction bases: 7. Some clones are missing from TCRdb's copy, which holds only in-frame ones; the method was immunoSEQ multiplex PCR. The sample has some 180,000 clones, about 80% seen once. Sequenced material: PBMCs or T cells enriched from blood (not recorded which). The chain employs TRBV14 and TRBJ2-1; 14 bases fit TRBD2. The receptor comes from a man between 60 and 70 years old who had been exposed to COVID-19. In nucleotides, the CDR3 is TGTGCCAGCAGCTCGGGACTAGCGGGAGCGTCTTACAATGAGCAGTTCTTC. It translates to CASSSGLAGASYNEQFF. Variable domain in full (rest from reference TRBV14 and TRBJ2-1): EAGVTQFPSHSVIEKGQTVTLRCDPISGHDNLYWYRRVMGKEIKFLLHFVKESKQDESGMPNNRFLAERTGGTYSTLKVQPAELEDSGVYFCASSSGLAGASYNEQFFGPGTRLTVL.